This T cell receptor beta chain was captured in a study of shared clonotypes between healthy human individuals. Broader study findings: Apart from blood, nothing was sampled; tissue repertoires likely differ.

Every contributor of samples was a Caucasian grown-up residing in Nashville, Tennessee. In its sample, this clone was seen once. Its antigen is not known. The repertoire was sequenced with immunoSEQ multiplex PCR; TCRdb's copy has only in-frame clones and lacks some. This sample has about half a million clones, with around 80% found just once. The germline gives CDR1 MNHEY, CDR2 SVGAGI. The CDR3 covers 14 residues. V lost 7 bases to trimming and J lost 6 bases; unmatched junction nucleotides: 11. The chain uses TRBV6-5 and TRBJ1-1, with 7 bases matching TRBD1. The sample consisted of PBMCs. The receptor comes from a woman in her forties in good health. Some clones in this sample may be carry-over from other donors' samples. CDR3 residues: CASTPGQVSAEAFF. CDR3 DNA: TGTGCCAGCACCCCCGGACAGGTCTCGGCTGAAGCTTTCTTT.